This T cell receptor (beta chain) was captured in a study of molecular identifiers for immune sequencing clone quantification (dated by TCRdb to between 2018 and 2020). Some background on the complete study: For a replicate experiment, RNA from about 20,000 or 100,000 naive CD8 T cells was divided into five aliquots, of which four were sequenced. The study was a methods study using CD8 T cells to benchmark molecular-identifier clustering-based TCR repertoire sequencing (MIDCIRS) and TCR RNA copy counting.

Naive CD8 T cell libraries were made from roughly 20,000 to 1,000,000 sorted cells using 10%, 30% or 50% of purified RNA. Naive CD8 T cells, defined as CD8+CD4-CCR7+CD45RA+, were FACS-sorted into RLT Plus buffer on a BD FACSAria II. To test detection sensitivity, Jurkat RNA equal to fewer than 13 TCR copies was added to samples of about 19,000-1,100,000 naive CD8 T cells. Enrichment of CD8 T cells was done with RosetteSep CD8+ T Cell Enrichment Cocktail plus Ficoll-Paque, and ACK red cell lysis came afterward. Libraries came from PCR. Sequenced on an Illumina HiSeq 4000. Preparation of bulk TCR libraries followed a previously described approach, with the TCR primers listed in Table S5. Purification of total RNA was performed with the Qiagen AllPrep DNA/RNA kit. Reads from multiple sequencing runs of the same library were pooled before analysis. Turning to the authors' computational methods: Reads were retained only if their TCR constant sequence matched exactly, and those retained reads were trimmed to 150 nt and grouped according to their 12-nt molecular barcodes. Reads within each barcode group were sub-clustered using a 15% Levenshtein threshold, and quality-weighted consensus sequences were constructed for each RNA molecule. Non-functional sequences were filtered out, along with any lower-count sequence sitting one edit away from another sequence. On the basis of fitting two negative binomial distributions, barcode sub-clusters with fewer than 20% of the maximum read count were discarded. TCRdb applied fastp at Q25 and MiXCR to the public reads, then kept only in-frame beta chains. When rows share a CDR3 protein, they turn into one entry using the most common DNA and genes. V and J calls and clone size were set by TCRdb, not the authors. This sample comprises tens of thousands of distinct CDR3 sequences, approximately 21% of them detected only once. The ten largest clones capture less than 1.2% of the sample.

The study at large found these results: When barcode sub-clustering was left out, chimeric consensus sequences inflated TCR diversity, with chimeras reaching as high as 47%. About 2.9 recovered TCR RNA copies per cell were obtained by modeling, versus roughly 9.1 by digital PCR, implying a capture efficiency of about 30%. Clones above 20 RNA copies held over 98% of molecules in CMV-specific effector cells but under 1% in naive cells. A single cell's worth of spiked-in Jurkat TCR RNA was reported detectable even among around 1 million naive CD8 T cells. The naive libraries included spiked-in Jurkat TCR RNA (10 copies' worth), and this Jurkat TCR RNA is not part of the donor repertoire. Identical TCR molecules sharing a barcode could cause highly expanded clone sizes to be underestimated.

This clonotype was seen ten or more times. The antigen it recognizes is unknown. Base qualities are not provided; no much larger clone lies one nucleotide away. Its CDR3 holds 13 amino acids, cysteine through phenylalanine. The read is trimmed to its CDR3 DNA, 39 bases read in frame from base 1. From the germline V gene (reference sequence), CDR1 is SEHNR and CDR2 is FQNEAQ. V gives up 6 bases and J gives up 3 bases, and the segment between their germline ends measures 9 bases. The sequencing input was naive CD8+ T cells from blood, with Jurkat cell RNA spiked in. This specimen's cell subset or site label, interpreted: FACS-sorted CD8+CD4-CCR7+CD45RA+ naive T cells. The rearrangement combines TRBV7-9 with TRBJ2-1; TRBD1 is a weak D gene call, 6 bases matching. This TCR came from a human donor in good health. Some libraries in this study had Jurkat cell RNA spiked in. The sequenced DNA: TGTGCCAGCAGTCAGGACAGCTACAATGAGCAGTTCTTC. Its protein product is CASSQDSYNEQFF.